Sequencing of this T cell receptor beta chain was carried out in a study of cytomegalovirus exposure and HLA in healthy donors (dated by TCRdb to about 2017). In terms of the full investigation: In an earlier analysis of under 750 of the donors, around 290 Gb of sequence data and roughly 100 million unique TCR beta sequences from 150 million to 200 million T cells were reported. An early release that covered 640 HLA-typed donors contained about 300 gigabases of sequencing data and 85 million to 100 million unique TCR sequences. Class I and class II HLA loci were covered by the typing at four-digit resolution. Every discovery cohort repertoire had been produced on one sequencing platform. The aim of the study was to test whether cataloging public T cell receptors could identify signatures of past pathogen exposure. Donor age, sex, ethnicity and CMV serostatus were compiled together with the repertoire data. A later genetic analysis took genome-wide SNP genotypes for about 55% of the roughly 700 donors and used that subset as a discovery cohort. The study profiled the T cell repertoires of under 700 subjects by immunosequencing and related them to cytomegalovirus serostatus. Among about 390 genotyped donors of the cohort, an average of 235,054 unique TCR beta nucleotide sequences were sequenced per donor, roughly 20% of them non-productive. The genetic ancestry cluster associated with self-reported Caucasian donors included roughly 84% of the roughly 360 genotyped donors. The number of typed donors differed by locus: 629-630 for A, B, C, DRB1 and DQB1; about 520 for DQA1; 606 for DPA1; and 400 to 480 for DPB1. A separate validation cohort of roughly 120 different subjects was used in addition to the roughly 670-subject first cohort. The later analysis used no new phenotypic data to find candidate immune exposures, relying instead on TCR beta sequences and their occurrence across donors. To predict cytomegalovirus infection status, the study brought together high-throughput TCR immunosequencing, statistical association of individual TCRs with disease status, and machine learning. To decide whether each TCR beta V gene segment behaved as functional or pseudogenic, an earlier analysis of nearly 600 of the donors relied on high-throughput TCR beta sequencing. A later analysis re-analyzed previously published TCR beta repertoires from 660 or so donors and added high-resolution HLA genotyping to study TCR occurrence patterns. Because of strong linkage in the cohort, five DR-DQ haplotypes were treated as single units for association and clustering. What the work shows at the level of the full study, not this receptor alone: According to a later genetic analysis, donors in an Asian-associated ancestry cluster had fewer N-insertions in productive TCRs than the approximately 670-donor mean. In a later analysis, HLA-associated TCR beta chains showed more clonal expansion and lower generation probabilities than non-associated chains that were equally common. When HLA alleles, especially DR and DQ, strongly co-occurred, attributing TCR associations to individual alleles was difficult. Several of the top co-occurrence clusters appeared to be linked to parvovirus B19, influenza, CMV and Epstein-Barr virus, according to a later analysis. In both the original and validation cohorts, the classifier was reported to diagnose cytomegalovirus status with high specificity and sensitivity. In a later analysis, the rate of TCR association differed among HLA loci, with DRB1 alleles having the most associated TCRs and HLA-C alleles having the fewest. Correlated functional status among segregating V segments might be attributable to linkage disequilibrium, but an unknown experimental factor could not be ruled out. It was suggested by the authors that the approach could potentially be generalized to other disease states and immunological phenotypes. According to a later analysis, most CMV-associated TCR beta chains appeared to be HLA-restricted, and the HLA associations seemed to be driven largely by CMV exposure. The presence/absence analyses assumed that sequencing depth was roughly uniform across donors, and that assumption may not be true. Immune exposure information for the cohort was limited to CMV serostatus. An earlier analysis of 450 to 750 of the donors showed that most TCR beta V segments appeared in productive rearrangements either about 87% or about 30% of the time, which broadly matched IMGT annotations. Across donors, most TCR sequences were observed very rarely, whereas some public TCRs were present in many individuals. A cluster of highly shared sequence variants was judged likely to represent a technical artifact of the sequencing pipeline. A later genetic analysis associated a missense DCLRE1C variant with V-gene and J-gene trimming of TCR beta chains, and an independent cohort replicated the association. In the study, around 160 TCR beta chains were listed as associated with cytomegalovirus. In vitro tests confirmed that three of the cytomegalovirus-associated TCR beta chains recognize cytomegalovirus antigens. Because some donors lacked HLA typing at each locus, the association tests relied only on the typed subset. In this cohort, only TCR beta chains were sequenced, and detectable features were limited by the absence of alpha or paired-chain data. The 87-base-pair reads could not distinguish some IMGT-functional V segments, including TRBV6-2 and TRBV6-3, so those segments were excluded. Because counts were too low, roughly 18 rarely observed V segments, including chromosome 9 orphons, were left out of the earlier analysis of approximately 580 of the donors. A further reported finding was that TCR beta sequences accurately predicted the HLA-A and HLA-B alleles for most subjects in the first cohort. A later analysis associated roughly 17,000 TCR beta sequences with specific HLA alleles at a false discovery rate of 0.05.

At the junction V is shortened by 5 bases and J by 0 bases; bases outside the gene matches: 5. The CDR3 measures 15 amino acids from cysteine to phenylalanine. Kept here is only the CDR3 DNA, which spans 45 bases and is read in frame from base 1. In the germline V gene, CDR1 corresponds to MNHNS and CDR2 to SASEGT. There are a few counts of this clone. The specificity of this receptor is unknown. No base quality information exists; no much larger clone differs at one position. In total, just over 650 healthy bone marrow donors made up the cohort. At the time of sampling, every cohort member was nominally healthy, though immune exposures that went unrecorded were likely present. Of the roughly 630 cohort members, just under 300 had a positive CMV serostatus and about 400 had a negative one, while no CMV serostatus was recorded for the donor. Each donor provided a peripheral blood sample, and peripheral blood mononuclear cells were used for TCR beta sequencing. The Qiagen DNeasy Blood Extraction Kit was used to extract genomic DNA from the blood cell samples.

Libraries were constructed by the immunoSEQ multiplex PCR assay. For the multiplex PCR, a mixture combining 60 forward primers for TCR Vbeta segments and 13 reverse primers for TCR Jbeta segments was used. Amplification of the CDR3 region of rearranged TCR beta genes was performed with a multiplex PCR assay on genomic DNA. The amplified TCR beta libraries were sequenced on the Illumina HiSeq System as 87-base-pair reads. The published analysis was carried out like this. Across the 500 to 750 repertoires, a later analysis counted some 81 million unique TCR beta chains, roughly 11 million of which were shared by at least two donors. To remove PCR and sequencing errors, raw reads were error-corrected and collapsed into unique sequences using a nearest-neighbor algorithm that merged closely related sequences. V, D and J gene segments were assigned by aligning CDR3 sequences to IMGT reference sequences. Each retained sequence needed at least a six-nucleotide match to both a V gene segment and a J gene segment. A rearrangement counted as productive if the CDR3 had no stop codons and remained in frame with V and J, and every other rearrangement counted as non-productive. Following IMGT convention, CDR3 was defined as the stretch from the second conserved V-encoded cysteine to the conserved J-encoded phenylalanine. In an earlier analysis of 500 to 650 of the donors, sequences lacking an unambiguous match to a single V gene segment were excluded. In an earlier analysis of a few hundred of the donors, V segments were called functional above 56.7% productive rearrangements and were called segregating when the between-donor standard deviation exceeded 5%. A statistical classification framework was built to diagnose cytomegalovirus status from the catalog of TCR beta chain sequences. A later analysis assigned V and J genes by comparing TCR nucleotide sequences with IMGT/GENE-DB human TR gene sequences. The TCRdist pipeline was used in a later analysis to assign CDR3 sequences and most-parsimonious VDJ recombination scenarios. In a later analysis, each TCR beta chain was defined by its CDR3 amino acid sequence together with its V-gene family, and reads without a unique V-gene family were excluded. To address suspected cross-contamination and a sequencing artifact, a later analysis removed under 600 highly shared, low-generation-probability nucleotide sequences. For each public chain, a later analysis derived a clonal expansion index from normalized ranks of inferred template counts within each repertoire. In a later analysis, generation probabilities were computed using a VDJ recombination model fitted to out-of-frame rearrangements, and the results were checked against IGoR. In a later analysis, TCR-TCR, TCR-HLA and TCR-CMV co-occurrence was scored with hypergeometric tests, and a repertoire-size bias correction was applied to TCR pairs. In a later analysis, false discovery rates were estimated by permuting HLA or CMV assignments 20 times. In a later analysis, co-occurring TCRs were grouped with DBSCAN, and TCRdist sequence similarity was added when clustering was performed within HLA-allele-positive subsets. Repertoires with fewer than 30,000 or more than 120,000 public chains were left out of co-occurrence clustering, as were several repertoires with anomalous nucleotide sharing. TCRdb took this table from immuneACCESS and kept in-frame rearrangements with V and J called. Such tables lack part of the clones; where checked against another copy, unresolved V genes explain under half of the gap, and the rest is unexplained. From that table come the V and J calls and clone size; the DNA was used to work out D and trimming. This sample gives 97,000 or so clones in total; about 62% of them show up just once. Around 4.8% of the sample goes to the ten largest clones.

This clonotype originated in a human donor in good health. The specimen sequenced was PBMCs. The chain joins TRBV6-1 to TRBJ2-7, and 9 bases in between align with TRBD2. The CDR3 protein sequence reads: CASSNSGGSSYEQYF. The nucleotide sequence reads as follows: TGTGCCAGCAGTAATAGCGGGGGTAGCTCCTACGAGCAGTACTTC.